This T cell receptor (beta chain) was recovered during a study of T cells in localized non-small cell lung cancer. General study results and limits: T cell clonality was highest in uninvolved adjacent lung, above tumor. Sequencing was restricted to one tumor region; therefore, heterogeneity remains possible. The study linked higher blood T cell density to longer overall survival.

There are 14 residues in the CDR3. Trimming cost V 5 bases and J 4 bases, with 14 bases left between them. CDR1 and CDR2 from the germline V gene are SGHVS and FQNEAQ. Method: immunoSEQ multiplex PCR; TCRdb's copy keeps in-frame clones and lacks some. This sample yields about 33,000 clones, of which about nine tenths are seen a single time; around 3.9% belongs to the top ten. The table lists this clone with a count of one. Its antigen is currently unknown. The chain joins TRBV7-8 to TRBJ1-2; no clear D gene. The material sequenced was peripheral blood, taken before any cancer treatment. The sequence was obtained from a male donor aged 60 or over with stage III lung adenocarcinoma. The CDR3 reads CASSRTEGTYGYTF. The CDR3 DNA reads as TGTGCCAGCAGCCGAACGGAAGGCACCTATGGCTACACCTTC.